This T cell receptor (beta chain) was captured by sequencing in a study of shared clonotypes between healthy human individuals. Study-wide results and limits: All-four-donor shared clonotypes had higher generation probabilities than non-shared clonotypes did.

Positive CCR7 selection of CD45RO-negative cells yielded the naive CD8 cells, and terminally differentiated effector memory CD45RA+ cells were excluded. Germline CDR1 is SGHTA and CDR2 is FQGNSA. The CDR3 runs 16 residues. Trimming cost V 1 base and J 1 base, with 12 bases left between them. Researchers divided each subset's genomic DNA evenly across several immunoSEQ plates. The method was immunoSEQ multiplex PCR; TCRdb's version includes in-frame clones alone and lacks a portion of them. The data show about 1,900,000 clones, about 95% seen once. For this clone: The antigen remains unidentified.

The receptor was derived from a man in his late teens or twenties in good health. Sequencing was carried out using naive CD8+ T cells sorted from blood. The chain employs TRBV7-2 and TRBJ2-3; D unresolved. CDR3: CASSLVPGVGTDTQYF. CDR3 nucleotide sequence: TGTGCCAGCAGCTTAGTTCCGGGCGTGGGCACAGATACGCAGTATTTT. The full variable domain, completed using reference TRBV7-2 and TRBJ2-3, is GAGVSQSPSNKVTEKGKDVELRCDPISGHTALYWYRQSLGQGLEFLIYFQGNSAPDKSGLPSDRFSAERTGGSVSTLTIQRTQQEDSAVYLCASSLVPGVGTDTQYFGPGTRLTVL.